This T cell receptor beta chain was observed in a study of blood T cell repertoires in COVID-19. Study-level information: Samples representing acute and convalescent COVID-19 were sourced from the United States, Italy and Spain.

Per the authors' pipeline: Estimates of nucleated cell counts were drawn from the amplification of reference gene primers. Here immunoSEQ multiplex PCR was the method, and the copy in TCRdb shows in-frame clones only, minus some. V, J and clone size are taken as reported in that table, and D and trimming were inferred from the DNA itself. The top ten clones hold about 0.8% of a sample with over 250,000 clones, around 90% of them seen once. Trimming removed 0 bases at V and 6 bases at J, with 11 bases between. CDR1 is SGHTA, CDR2 FQGNSA, per germline. This CDR3 is built from 14 residues. V usage is TRBV7-2 and J usage is TRBJ1-2; D not resolved. The clonotype comes from a woman aged 25 to 39 with acute or convalescent COVID-19. Sequenced material: peripheral blood. CDR3 in amino acids: CASSLARRRDGYTF. The CDR3 DNA sequence: TGTGCCAGCAGCTTAGCCAGGAGGCGGGATGGCTACACCTTC.